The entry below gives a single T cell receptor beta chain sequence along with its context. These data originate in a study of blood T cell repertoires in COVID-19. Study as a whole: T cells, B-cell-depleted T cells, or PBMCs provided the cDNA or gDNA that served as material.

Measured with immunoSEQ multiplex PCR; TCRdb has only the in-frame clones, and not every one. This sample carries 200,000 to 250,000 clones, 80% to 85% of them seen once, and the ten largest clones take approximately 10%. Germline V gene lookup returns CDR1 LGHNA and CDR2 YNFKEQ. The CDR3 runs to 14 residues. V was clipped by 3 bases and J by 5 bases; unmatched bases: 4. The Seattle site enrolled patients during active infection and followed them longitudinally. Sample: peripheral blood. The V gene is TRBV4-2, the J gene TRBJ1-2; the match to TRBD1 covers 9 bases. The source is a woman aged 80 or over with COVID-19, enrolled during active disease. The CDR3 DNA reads TGTGCCAGCAGCCAGATGGGACAGGGATATGGCTACACCTTC. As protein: CASSQMGQGYGYTF.